This T cell receptor (beta chain) was identified during a study of lymphopenia after photon versus proton radiotherapy. Findings and limits, study-wide: A bigger post-nadir fall in TCR diversity correlated inversely with survival time in deceased patients. Only patients who died were analyzed for survival; proton advantage is unproven. After the lymphocyte nadir, photon-treated repertoires showed oligoclonal expansion, especially of CD8+ Temra cells. Photon-treated patients lost naive T cells and TCR diversity; proton-treated stayed stable.

Only in-frame clones appear in the TCRdb table, and some are missing; sequencing was by immunoSEQ multiplex PCR. The top ten hold about 20% of the sample, which has almost 25,000 clones, over 80% seen once. Turning to this clone: No antigen is known for it.

J was trimmed by 8 bases and V by 3 bases; bases with no gene match: 8. CDR1 LNHDA and CDR2 SQIVND come from the germline V gene (reference sequence). The CDR3 runs 14 residues. Source: peripheral blood, taken from a patient treated with proton-based radiotherapy. The TCR originated in an older woman with pancreatic cancer. The chain recombines TRBV19 with TRBJ1-2; 8 nucleotides match TRBD1. The CDR3 is CASSIIDRGDGYTF. DNA for the CDR3: TGTGCCAGTAGTATCATCGACAGGGGTGACGGCTACACCTTC.